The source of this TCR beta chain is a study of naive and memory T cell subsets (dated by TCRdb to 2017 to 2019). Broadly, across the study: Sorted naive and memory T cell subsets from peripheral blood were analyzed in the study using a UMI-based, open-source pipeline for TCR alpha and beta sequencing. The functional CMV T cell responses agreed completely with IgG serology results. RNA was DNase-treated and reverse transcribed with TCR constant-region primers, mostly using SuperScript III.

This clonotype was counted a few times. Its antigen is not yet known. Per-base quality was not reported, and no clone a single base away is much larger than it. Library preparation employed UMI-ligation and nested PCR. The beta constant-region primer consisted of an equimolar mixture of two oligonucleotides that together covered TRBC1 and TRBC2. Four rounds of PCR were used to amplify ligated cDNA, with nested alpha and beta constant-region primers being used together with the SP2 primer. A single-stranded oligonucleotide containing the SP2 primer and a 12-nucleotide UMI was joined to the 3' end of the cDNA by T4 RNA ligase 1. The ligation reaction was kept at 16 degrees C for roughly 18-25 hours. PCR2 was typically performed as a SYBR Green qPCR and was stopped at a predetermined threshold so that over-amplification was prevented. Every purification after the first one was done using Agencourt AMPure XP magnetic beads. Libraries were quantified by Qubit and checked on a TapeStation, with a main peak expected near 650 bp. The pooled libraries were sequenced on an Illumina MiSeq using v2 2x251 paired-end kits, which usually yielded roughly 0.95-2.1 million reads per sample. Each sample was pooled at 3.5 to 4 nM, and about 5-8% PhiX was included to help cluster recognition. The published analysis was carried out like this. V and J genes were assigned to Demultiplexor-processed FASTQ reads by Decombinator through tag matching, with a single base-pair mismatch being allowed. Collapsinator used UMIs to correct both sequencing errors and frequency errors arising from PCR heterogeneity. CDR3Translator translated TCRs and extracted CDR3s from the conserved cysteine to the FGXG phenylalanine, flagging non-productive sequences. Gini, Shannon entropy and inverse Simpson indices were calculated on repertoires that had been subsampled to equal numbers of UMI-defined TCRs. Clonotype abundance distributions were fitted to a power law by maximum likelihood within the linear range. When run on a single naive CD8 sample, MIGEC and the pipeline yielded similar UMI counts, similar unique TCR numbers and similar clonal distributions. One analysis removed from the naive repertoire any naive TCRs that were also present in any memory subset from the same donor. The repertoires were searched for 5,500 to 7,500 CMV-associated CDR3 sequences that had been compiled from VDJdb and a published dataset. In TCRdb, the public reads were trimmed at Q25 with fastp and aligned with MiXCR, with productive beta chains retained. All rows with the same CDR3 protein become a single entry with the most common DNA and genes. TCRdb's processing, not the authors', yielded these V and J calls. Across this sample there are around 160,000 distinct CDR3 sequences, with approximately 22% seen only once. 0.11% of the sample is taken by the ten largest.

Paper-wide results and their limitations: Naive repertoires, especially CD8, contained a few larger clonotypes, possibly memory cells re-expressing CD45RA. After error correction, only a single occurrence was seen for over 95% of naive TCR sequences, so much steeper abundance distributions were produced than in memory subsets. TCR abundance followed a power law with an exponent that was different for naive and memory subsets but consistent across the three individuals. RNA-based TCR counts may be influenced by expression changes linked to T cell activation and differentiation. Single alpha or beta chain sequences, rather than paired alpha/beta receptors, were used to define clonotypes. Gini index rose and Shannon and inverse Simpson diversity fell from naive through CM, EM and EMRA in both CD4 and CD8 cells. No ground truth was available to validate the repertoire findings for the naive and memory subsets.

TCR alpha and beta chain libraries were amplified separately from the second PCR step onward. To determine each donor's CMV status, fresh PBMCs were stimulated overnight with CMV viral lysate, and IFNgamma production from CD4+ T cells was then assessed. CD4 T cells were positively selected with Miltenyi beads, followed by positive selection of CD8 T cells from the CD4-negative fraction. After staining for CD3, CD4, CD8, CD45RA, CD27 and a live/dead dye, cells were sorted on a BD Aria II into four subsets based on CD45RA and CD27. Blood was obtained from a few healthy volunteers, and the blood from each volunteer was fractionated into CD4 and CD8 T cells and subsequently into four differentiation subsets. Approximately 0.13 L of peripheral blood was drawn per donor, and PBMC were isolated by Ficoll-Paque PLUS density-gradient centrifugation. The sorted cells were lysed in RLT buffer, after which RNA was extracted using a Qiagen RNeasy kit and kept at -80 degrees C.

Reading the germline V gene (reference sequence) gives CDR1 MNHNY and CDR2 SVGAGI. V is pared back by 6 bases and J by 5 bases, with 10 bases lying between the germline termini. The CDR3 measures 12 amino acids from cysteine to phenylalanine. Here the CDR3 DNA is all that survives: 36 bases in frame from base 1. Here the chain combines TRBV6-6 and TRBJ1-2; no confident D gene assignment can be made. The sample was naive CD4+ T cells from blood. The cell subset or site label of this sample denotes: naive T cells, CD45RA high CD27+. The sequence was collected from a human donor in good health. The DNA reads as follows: TGTGCCAGCAGATCAGGCATTTATGGCTACACCTTC. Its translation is CASRSGIYGYTF.